This is a list of T cell receptor beta chains from one sample in a study of blood T cell repertoires in COVID-19. Produced via immunoSEQ multiplex PCR; TCRdb's table is partial and in-frame only. The data show a few hundred thousand clones, 85% seen once. The sequenced sample consisted of PBMCs or T cells enriched from blood (not recorded which). The receptors originated from a woman between 50 and 59 years old who had recovered from COVID-19. CDR3s include the opening cysteine and the closing phenylalanine or tryptophan. The order of the fields is CDR3 length, V gene, J gene, CDR3 protein.

length: 11
V: TRBV12-3/TRBV12-4
J: TRBJ2-1
CDR3: CASSPRNEQFF

length: 18
V: TRBV3-1/TRBV3-2
J: TRBJ2-7
CDR3: CASSQALGRGRSSYEQYF

length: 14
V: TRBV7-8
J: TRBJ1-2
CDR3: CASSSPGDPYGYTF

length: 12
V: TRBV29-1
J: TRBJ1-2
CDR3: CSALTVFYGYTF

length: 12
V: TRBV12-3/TRBV12-4
J: TRBJ1-1
CDR3: CASSRGLPEAFF

length: 15
V: TRBV7-2
J: TRBJ2-3
CDR3: CASSLDGALSDTQYF

length: 13
V: TRBV7-9
J: TRBJ2-7
CDR3: CASSFGRDYEQYF

length: 16
V: TRBV5-6
J: TRBJ2-1
CDR3: CASSLLTSGGPNEQFF

length: 14
V: TRBV6-5
J: TRBJ2-4
CDR3: CASEGAGVSNIQYF

length: 11
V: TRBV11-2
J: TRBJ1-1
CDR3: CASSRIQRGYF

length: 12
V: TRBV10-3
J: TRBJ1-1
CDR3: CAISDLNTEAFF

length: 14
V: TRBV19
J: TRBJ2-6
CDR3: CASSTGNGANVLTF